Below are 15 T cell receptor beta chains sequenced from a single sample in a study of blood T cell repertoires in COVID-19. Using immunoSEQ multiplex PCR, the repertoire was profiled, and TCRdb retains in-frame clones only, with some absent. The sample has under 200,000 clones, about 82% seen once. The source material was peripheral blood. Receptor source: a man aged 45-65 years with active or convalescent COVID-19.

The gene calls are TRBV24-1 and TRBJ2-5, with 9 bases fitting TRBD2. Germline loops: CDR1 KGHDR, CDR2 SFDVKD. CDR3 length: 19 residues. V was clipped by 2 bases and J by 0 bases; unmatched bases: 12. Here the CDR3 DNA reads TGTGCCACCAGTGATTCTTTCCCCGATAGCGGGGGACACCAAGAGACCCAGTACTTC. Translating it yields CATSDSFPDSGGHQETQYF.

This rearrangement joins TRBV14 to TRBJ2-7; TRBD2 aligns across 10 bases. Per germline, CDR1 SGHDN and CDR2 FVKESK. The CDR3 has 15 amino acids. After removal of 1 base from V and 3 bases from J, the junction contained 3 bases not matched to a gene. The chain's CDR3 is CASSQASGRVYEQYF. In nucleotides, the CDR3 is TGTGCCAGCAGCCAAGCCAGCGGGAGGGTCTACGAGCAGTACTTC.

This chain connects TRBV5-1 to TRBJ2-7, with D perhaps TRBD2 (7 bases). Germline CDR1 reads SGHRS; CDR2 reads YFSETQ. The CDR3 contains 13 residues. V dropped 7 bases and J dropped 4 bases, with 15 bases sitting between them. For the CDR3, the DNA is TGCGCCAGCCAACGAGGGGGGGAGTACGAGCAGTACTTC. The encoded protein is CASQRGGEYEQYF.

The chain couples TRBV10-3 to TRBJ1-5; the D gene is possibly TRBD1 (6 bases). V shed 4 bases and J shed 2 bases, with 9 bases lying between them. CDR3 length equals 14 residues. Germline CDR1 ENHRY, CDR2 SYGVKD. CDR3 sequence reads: CAISVQGGNQPQHF. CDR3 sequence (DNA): TGTGCCATCAGTGTACAGGGAGGCAATCAGCCCCAGCATTTT.

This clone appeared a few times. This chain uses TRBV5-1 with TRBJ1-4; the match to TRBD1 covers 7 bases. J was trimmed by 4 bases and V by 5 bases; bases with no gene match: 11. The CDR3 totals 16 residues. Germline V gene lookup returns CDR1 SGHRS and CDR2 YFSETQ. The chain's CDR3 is CASSLQGPPLNEKLFF. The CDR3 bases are TGCGCCAGCAGTTTACAGGGGCCTCCCCTTAATGAAAAACTGTTTTTT.

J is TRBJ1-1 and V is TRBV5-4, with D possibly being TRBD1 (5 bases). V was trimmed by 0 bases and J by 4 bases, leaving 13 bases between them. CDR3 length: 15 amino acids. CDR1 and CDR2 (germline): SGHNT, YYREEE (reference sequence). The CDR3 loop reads CASSLGLGAPTEAFF. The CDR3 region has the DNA TGTGCCAGCAGCTTGGGATTAGGGGCACCCACTGAAGCTTTCTTT.

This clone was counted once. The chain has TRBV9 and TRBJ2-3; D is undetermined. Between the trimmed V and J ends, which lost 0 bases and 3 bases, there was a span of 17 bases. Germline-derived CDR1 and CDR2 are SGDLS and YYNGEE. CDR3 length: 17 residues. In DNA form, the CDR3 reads TGTGCCAGCAGCGTAGAAGTAGCTCCGAGTTGGACAGATACGCAGTATTTT. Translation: CASSVEVAPSWTDTQYF.

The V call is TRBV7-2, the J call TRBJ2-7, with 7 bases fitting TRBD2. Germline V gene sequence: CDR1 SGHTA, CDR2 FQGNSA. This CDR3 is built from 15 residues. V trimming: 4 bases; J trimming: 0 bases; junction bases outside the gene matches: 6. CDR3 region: CASSSRTRGSYEQYF. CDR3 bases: TGTGCCAGCAGCTCCCGGACTAGGGGCTCCTACGAGCAGTACTTC.

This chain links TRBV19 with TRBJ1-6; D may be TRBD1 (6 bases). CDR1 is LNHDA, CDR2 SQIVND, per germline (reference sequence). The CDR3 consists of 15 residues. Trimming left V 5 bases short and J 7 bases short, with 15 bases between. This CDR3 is CASSETGWGNSPLHF. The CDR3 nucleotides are TGTGCCAGTAGTGAAACAGGGTGGGGGAATTCACCCCTCCACTTT.

The CDR3 reads CASSIAEGIYSYNEQFF. In DNA form, the CDR3 reads TGTGCCAGTAGTATAGCGGAGGGGATTTACTCCTACAATGAGCAGTTCTTC. V gene TRBV19 combines with J gene TRBJ2-1, with D perhaps matching TRBD2 (6 bases). V was pared by 1 base and J by 0 bases, with 13 bases between. The germline gives CDR1 LNHDA, CDR2 SQIVND (reference sequence). This CDR3 contains 17 residues.

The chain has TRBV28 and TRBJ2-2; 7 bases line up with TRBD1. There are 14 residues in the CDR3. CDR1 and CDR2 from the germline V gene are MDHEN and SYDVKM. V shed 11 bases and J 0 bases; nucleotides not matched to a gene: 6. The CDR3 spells CALGRGTNTGELFF. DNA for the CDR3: TGTGCCCTCGGCAGGGGGACGAACACCGGGGAGCTGTTTTTT.

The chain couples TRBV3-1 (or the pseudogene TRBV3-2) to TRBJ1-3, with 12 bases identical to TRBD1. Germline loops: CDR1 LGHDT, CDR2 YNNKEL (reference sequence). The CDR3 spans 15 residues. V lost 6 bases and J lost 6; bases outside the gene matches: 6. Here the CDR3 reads CASSRGTGGENTIYF. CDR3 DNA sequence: TGTGCCAGCAGTCGCGGGACAGGGGGCGAAAACACCATATATTTT.

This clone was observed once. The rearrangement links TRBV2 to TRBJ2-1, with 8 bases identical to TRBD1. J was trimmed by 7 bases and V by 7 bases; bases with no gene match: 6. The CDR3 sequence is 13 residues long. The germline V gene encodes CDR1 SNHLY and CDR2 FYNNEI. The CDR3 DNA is TGTGCCAGCACCACGGACAGGGATAATGAGCAGTTCTTC. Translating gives CASTTDRDNEQFF. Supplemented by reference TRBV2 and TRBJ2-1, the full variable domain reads EPEVTQTPSHQVTQMGQEVILRCVPISNHLYFYWYRQILGQKVEFLVSFYNNEISEKSEIFDDQFSVERPDGSNFTLKIRSTKLEDSAMYFCASTTDRDNEQFFGPGTRLTVL.

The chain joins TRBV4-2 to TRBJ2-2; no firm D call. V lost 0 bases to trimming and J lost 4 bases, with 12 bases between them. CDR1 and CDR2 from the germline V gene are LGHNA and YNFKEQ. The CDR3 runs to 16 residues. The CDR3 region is CASSQDRNEATGELFF. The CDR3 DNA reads TGTGCCAGCAGCCAAGATAGGAATGAGGCCACCGGGGAGCTGTTTTTT.

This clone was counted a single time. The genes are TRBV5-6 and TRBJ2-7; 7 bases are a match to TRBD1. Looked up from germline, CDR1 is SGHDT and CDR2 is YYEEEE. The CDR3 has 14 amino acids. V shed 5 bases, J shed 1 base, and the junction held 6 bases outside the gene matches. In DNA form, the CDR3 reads TGTGCCAGCAGTTCGGGACAGTCGTCCTACGAGCAGTACTTC. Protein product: CASSSGQSSYEQYF.